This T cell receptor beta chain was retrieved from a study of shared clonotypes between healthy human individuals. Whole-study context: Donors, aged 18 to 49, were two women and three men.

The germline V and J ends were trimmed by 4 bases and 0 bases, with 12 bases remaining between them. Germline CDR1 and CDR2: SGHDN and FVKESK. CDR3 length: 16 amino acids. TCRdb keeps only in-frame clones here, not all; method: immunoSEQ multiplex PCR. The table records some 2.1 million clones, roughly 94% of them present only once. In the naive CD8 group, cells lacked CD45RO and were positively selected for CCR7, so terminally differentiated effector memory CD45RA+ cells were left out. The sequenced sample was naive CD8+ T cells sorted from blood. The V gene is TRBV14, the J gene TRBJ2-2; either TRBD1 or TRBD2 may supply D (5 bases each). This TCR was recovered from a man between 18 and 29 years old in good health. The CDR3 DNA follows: TGTGCCAGCAGCCTGCCCAGGGACGCGAACACCGGGGAGCTGTTTTTT. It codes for CASSLPRDANTGELFF.